This TCR beta chain was obtained from a study of shared clonotypes between healthy human individuals. The authors ran the assay at deep level. Using immunoSEQ multiplex PCR, the repertoire was profiled, and TCRdb retains in-frame clones only, with some absent. The sample lists roughly 1,000,000 clones, about four fifths occurring once. The clonotype comes from a man in his late teens or twenties in good health. Some clones in this sample may be carry-over from other donors' samples. Material: memory CD4+ T cells from PBMCs. Subset: CD45RA-negative fraction.

The CDR3 DNA reads TGTGCCAGCAGCTTAGCGGGACCTCAAGAGACCCAGTACTTC. It translates to CASSLAGPQETQYF. The genes are TRBV7-7 and TRBJ2-5; D possibly matches TRBD1 or TRBD2 (5 bases each). The CDR3 loop spans 14 amino acids. CDR1 is SSHAT and CDR2 is FNYEAQ in the germline V gene (reference sequence). Deletions cut 0 bases from V and 2 bases from J, with 7 bases between.